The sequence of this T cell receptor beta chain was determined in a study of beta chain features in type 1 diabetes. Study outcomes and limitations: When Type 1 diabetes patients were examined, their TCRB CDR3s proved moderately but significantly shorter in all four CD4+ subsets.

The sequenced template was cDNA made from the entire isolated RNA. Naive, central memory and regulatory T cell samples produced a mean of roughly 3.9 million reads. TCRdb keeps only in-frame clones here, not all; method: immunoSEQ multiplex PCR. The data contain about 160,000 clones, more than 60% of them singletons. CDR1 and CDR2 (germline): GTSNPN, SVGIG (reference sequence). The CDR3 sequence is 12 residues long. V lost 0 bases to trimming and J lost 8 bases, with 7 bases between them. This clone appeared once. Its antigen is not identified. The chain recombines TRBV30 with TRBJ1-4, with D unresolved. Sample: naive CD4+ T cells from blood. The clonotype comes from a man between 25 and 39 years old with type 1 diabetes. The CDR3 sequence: CAWSVLREKLFF. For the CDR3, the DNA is TGTGCCTGGAGTGTATTACGGGAAAAACTGTTTTTT.